These T cell receptor beta chains were read from a single sample in a study of cytomegalovirus exposure and HLA in healthy donors. Sequencing was performed with immunoSEQ multiplex PCR; in TCRdb, only in-frame clones are kept and a portion is missing. Of approximately 110,000 clones in the sample, approximately 72% were seen once. Sequencing was carried out using PBMCs. These receptors all come from a man aged 30-40 years in good health and CMV-seronegative. Both conserved end residues are part of each CDR3. Each record gives: J gene, clone size, V gene, CDR3 protein. For some rows the clone size is stated as once, few or many, or as a class when expanded; others skip it.

TRBJ2-5,.,TRBV6-5,CASRLAGVGGETQYF
TRBJ2-1,.,TRBV7-9,CASREQAGTGRTHEQFF
TRBJ2-2,.,TRBV6-5,CASSSSQGSGELFF
TRBJ1-1,.,TRBV29-1,CSVEEDRGTEAFF
TRBJ1-1,.,TRBV11-3,CASSKNRGDTEAFF
TRBJ2-7,once,TRBV28,CASITGGALYEQYF
TRBJ2-7,.,TRBV10-3,CAISEGLAGLSSYEQYF
TRBJ2-2,.,TRBV5-4,CASSVSGGETGELFF
TRBJ2-3,.,TRBV2,CASSEVAGGTDTQYF
TRBJ1-4,.,TRBV11-2,CASSPPGGLEEKLFF
TRBJ1-5,once,TRBV4-1,CASSQGQGENQPQHF
TRBJ2-5,.,TRBV10-1,CASSEILAGGQETQYF
TRBJ2-5,.,TRBV11-2,CASNPASGQGAETQYF
TRBJ2-7,.,TRBV2,CASRPGTAYEQYF
TRBJ1-5,few,TRBV6-6,CASRPGGNQPQHF